This T cell receptor (beta chain) was sequenced in a study of T cell repertoires in cytomegalovirus infection. Trimming stripped 8 bases from V and 0 bases from J, with 8 bases between. Germline V lookup: CDR1 MGHDK, CDR2 SYGVNS. CDR3 length: 13 amino acids. A single record per CDR3 protein comes from TCRdb applying MiXCR to the reads. The sample yields about 260,000 distinct CDR3 sequences, roughly an eighth seen once. J is TRBJ1-3 and V is TRBV25-1, with a tentative D call TRBD1 (5 bases). This receptor was taken from a human donor in good health (CMV status not recorded). Some clones in this sample may be carry-over from other donors' samples. The sequenced sample consisted of PBMCs. The CDR3 DNA reads TGTGCCAGCGGAACAGGCTCTGGAAACACCATATATTTT. This translates into CASGTGSGNTIYF.